The 15 T cell receptor beta chains given below trace back to one sample, sequenced in a study of cytomegalovirus exposure and HLA in healthy donors. Both 60 Vbeta primers and 13 Jbeta primers went into the PCR. Profiled with immunoSEQ multiplex PCR; TCRdb holds only in-frame clones, not every one. In the table there are more than 110,000 clones, roughly 80% of which are singletons. The sample consisted of PBMCs. These receptors were obtained from a female donor in good health and CMV-seronegative.

This clone has only a few counts. The chain uses TRBV30 and TRBJ2-7; 7 bases map to TRBD2. The CDR3 loop spans 14 amino acids. J was trimmed by 4 bases and V by 5 bases; bases with no gene match: 11. Germline assignment: CDR1 GTSNPN and CDR2 SVGIG (reference sequence). CDR3 DNA: TGTGCCTGGTTCGTGGCGGGAGACTGGTACGAGCAGTACTTC. It encodes CAWFVAGDWYEQYF.

The V call is TRBV6-1, the J call TRBJ2-1; tentatively, D is TRBD1 (5 bases). The germline V and J ends were trimmed by 7 bases and 3 bases, with 16 bases remaining between them. CDR1 is MNHNS and CDR2 is SASEGT in the germline V gene. This CDR3 is 15 amino acids long. The CDR3: CASNARQGRYNEQFF. CDR3 DNA sequence: TGTGCCAGCAACGCGCGGCAGGGTCGCTACAATGAGCAGTTCTTC.

The genes are TRBV30 and TRBJ2-5; TRBD2 agrees at 10 bases. Germline-derived CDR1 and CDR2 are GTSNPN and SVGIG (reference sequence). This CDR3 region has 13 residues. V shed 4 bases and J 5 bases; nucleotides not matched to a gene: 4. DNA for the CDR3: TGTGCCTGGACTAGCGGGAGAGGGGAGACCCAGTACTTC. Translating gives CAWTSGRGETQYF. The variable domain in full, with the rest retrieved from reference TRBV30 and TRBJ2-5, is SQTIHQWPATLVQPVGSPLSLECTVEGTSNPNLYWYRQAAGRGLQLLFYSVGIGQISSEVPQNLSASRPQDRQFILSSKKLLLSDSGFYLCAWTSGRGETQYFGPGTRLLVL.

V and J are TRBV6-5 and TRBJ1-1; 7 bases line up with TRBD1. Germline trimming cut 6 bases from V and 6 bases from J; bases unmatched to any gene: 10. CDR3 length: 14 amino acids. The V gene's germline CDR1 is MNHEY and CDR2 SVGAGI. CDR3 sequence (DNA): TGTGCCAGCAGACTGACAGGGTTGAGGGCTGAAGCTTTCTTT. It yields the protein CASRLTGLRAEAFF.

The chain has TRBV6-5 and TRBJ2-7; D not resolved. Germline CDR1 MNHEY, CDR2 SVGAGI. The CDR3 is 15 amino acids. The V and J ends lost 10 bases and 0 bases respectively, with 19 bases between them. Written as DNA, the CDR3 is TGTGCCACCGCAACGGGTGGCGGAACCTCCTACGAGCAGTACTTC. This translates into CATATGGGTSYEQYF.

The chain combines TRBV6-5 with TRBJ2-1, with D maybe TRBD1 (6 bases). V was cut by 6 bases and J by 2 bases, with 11 bases left in between. Germline CDR1 MNHEY, CDR2 SVGAGI. The CDR3 is 14 residues long. CDR3 sequence (DNA): TGTGCCAGCAGGGGTACAGGGACCTACAATGAGCAGTTCTTC. Its protein is CASRGTGTYNEQFF.

As DNA, the CDR3 is TGTGCCAGCAGCAAGACTAGCGGGAGGGTGGCAGGGGAGACCCAGTACTTC. Translation gives CASSKTSGRVAGETQYF. The chain is built from TRBV7-9 and TRBJ2-5; 14 bases map to TRBD2. Per the germline V gene, CDR1 is SEHNR and CDR2 is FQNEAQ (reference sequence). The ends lost 5 bases at V and 5 bases at J; junction bases unmatched: 10. The CDR3 extends over 17 amino acids.

The rearrangement joins TRBV9 to TRBJ1-1; D gene unclear. The V gene lost 4 bases and the J gene lost 1 base, with 8 bases spanning the gap. Germline CDR1 and CDR2: SGDLS and YYNGEE. CDR3 length: 13 residues. CDR3 bases: TGTGCCAGCAGCCCTGGGCCGAACACTGAAGCTTTCTTT. Translating gives CASSPGPNTEAFF. Full variable domain (missing parts from reference TRBV9 and TRBJ1-1): DSGVTQTPKHLITATGQRVTLRCSPRSGDLSVYWYQQSLDQGLQFLIQYYNGEERAKGNILERFSAQQFPDLHSELNLSSLELGDSALYFCASSPGPNTEAFFGQGTRLTVV.

The chain uses TRBV4-1 and TRBJ1-3; D is unclear. This CDR3 is built from 17 residues. The V gene lost 0 bases and the J gene lost 0 bases, with 12 bases spanning the gap. Germline V gives CDR1 MGHRA, CDR2 YSYEKL. The CDR3 loop is CASSQDPVRSSGNTIYF. CDR3 coding DNA: TGCGCCAGCAGCCAAGATCCCGTACGGTCCTCTGGAAACACCATATATTTT.

As DNA, the CDR3 is TGTGCCAGCAGTTCCGGACAGGGGGCGCCTCAGCCCCAGCATTTT. As protein: CASSSGQGAPQPQHF. The chain recombines TRBV27 with TRBJ1-5; 11 positions agree with TRBD1. Germline values: CDR1 MNHEY, CDR2 SMNVEV (reference sequence). The CDR3 consists of 15 residues. Trimming took 4 bases from V and 6 from J; bases not matched to a gene: 5.

CDR3 DNA sequence: TGTGCCAGCAGCCAAGTGGAGACGGGAGGGTTGTTCTTC. Translated, it gives CASSQVETGGLFF. This chain connects TRBV4-2 to TRBJ2-1; TRBD2 aligns across 8 bases. The CDR3 runs to 13 residues. Germline CDR1 and CDR2: LGHNA and YNFKEQ. J lost 15 bases, V lost 1 base, and 8 bases had no gene match.

The chain recombines TRBV2 with TRBJ2-5, with 12 nucleotides matching TRBD1. The V gene's germline CDR1 is SNHLY and CDR2 FYNNEI. The CDR3 covers 16 residues. J gave up 5 bases and V 7 bases, and 11 bases lay outside the gene matches. The CDR3, as DNA: TGTGCCAGCATCCCTGATGGGGACAGGGGGCCGGAGACCCAGTACTTC. Protein sequence: CASIPDGDRGPETQYF.

V usage is TRBV7-2 and J usage is TRBJ1-1; 7 bases match TRBD1. With V trimmed by 8 bases and J by 4 bases, 4 bases remained unmatched. The CDR3 extends over 12 amino acids. Germline CDR1 reads SGHTA; CDR2 reads FQGNSA. The chain's CDR3 is CASDRVGTEAFF. CDR3 sequence (DNA): TGTGCCAGCGACAGGGTGGGCACTGAAGCTTTCTTT.

This clone was detected a few times. The rearrangement links TRBV25-1 to TRBJ2-5; D unresolved. V shed 1 base and J shed 4 bases, with 7 bases lying between them. Germline CDR1 reads MGHDK; CDR2 reads SYGVNS. The CDR3 is 13 amino acids. The DNA for the CDR3 is TGTGCCAGCAGTGAATTCGAGATAGAGACCCAGTACTTC. Encoded protein: CASSEFEIETQYF.

This chain connects TRBV29-1 to TRBJ1-2; TRBD1 is a possible D gene (5 bases). V lost 4 bases, J lost 8 bases, and 17 bases lay in between. CDR1 is SQVTM and CDR2 is ANQGSEA in the germline V gene. This CDR3 region has 13 residues. CDR3 protein: CSVGLSGHRGYTF. The CDR3 DNA sequence: TGCAGCGTTGGCCTGTCAGGGCATCGGGGCTACACCTTC.